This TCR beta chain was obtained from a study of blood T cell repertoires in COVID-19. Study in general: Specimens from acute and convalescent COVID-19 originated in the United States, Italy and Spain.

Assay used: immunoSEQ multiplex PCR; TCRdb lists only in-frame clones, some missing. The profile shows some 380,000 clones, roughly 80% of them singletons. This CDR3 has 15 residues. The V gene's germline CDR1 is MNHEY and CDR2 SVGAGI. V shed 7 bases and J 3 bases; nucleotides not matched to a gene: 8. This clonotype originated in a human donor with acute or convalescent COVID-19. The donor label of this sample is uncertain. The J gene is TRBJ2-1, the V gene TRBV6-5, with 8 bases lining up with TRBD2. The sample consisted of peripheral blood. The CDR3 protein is CASIRRGGRYNEQFF. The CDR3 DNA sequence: TGTGCCAGCATCCGACGGGGGGGCCGCTACAATGAGCAGTTCTTC.